The source of this T cell receptor beta chain is a study of regulatory T cells in long-lasting Graves disease (dated by TCRdb to about 2021). Regarding the complete study: Persistent Graves' disease was defined as persistently positive TSH receptor autoantibodies together with antithyroid drug treatment for over 5 years. Patients with persistent Graves' disease were compared with patients with newly diagnosed Graves' disease using TCR sequencing and RNA sequencing of peripheral blood. The study took place in China and was registered as a clinical trial. TCR sequencing covered roughly 13 persistent and roughly 20 newly diagnosed Graves' disease patients, some 35 samples in total. Persistent Graves' disease patients in the clinical cohort had taken antithyroid drugs for about 10.3 years on average.

The library was generated by multiplex PCR. The data were produced on an Illumina HiSeq 4000. To build TCR beta libraries, CDR3 regions were amplified by Arm-PCR using iRepertoire HTBI primers. Before sequencing, the PCR products underwent gel purification. The authors' analysis ran thus. A total of around 66 TRBV and 14 TRBJ segments were identified across samples and were used for gene usage analysis of CDR3 amino acid clonotypes. Filtered high-quality paired reads were merged into contigs using COPE and FqMerger. BLAST was used to align contigs to IMGT TRBV, TRBD and TRBJ reference genes, with CDR3 defined following IMGT. Highly expanded clones were defined as clonotypes with a frequency above 0.1%. Shannon entropy served as the measure of repertoire diversity, while the Gini coefficient captured V-J evenness. A clonotype found in more than one individual was treated as public. The public reads were run again by TCRdb, first through fastp at Q25 and then through MiXCR, and only productive beta chains were kept. Merged by CDR3 protein, the rows form single entries marked with the most common genes and DNA. V and J calls and clone size were set by TCRdb, not the authors. The sample records 650,000 to 700,000 distinct CDR3 sequences, approximately 29% of which are singletons. In total, the top ten clones hold about two fifths of the sample.

Broad study findings and their caveats: More public clonotypes were shared among persistent patients (roughly 3,000) than among newly diagnosed patients (just under 1,000). Sequencing and analysis were limited to the TCR beta chain. Compared with newly diagnosed patients, persistent Graves' disease patients had lower TCR Shannon entropy and fewer highly expanded clones, which suggests clonal expansion. The small sample size was acknowledged by the authors as a limitation that may reduce accuracy. The study examined only peripheral blood because the primary lesion, thyroid tissue, could not be accessed.

This clonotype was counted many times. Its antigen is unknown. No per-base quality is available; no much larger clone lies one base away. The sample's time point label, decoded: persistent/refractory GD, antithyroid drugs over 5 years with positive TRAb. For both TCR sequencing and RNA sequencing, RNA was extracted from PBMCs using TRIzol. Graves' disease was diagnosed according to American Thyroid Association guidelines. Recruitment of patients was carried out at an endocrinology department in Xi'an, China. From each patient, approximately 10 milliliters of peripheral blood was collected into an EDTA anticoagulant tube. Ficoll Paque Plus density gradient separation was used to isolate PBMCs, and no additional T cell sorting was done. An Agilent 2100 Bioanalyzer and agarose gel were used to check RNA quality, and a NanoDrop 2000 was used to measure RNA concentration. This material consisted of peripheral blood mononuclear cells (PBMCs), taken when the disease was refractory, from a patient treated with antithyroid drugs. This receptor was obtained from a female donor with Graves disease.

The nucleotide sequence is TGTGCCAGCAGTGAAAGCCCCAGGGGGACTGAAGCTTTCTTT. Its protein is CASSESPRGTEAFF. Rearrangement joined TRBV25-1 to TRBJ1-1; the junction holds 7 bases that match TRBD1. V is trimmed back by 2 bases and J by 5 bases, and the junction contains 5 bases that no gene match accounts for. CDR1 and CDR2 are drawn from the germline V gene: MGHDK, SYGVNS. There are 14 amino acids in the CDR3, from cysteine to phenylalanine inclusive. The retained sequence is limited to the CDR3, 42 bases, with the frame set at the first base.